Following are 13 T cell receptor beta chains from one sample sequenced in a study of CD8 T cells in Susac syndrome. A quantity of 0.5 to 1 ug RNA underwent reverse transcription using random hexamers. TCRdb ran MiXCR on the immunoSEQ multiplex PCR reads and lists one entry per CDR3 protein. In the table there are about 150,000 distinct CDR3 sequences, about 95% of which are singletons. The specimen sequenced was CD8+ T cells from PBMCs. The receptors come from a human donor with multiple sclerosis.

The chain uses TRBV3-1 and TRBJ2-3; 8 positions match TRBD1. The junction had 4 bases not matched to a gene; V was cut back by 2 bases and J by 3 bases. Germline lookup yields CDR1 LGHDT and CDR2 YNNKEL (reference sequence). The CDR3 extends over 15 amino acids. CDR3 in amino acids: CASSQQGARTDTQYF. In nucleotides, the CDR3 is TGTGCCAGCAGCCAACAGGGGGCTAGGACAGATACGCAGTATTTT.

This clonotype is a singleton in its sample. The chain links TRBV12-5 to TRBJ2-3; perhaps D is TRBD1 or TRBD2 (5 bases each). Trimming took off 3 bases at V and 1 base at J, with 20 bases between the two ends. This CDR3 comprises 18 residues. Per germline, CDR1 LGHNT and CDR2 FRNRAP. The CDR3: CASGFSTTGLRGTDTQYF. In nucleotides, the CDR3 is TGTGCTAGTGGTTTCTCAACGACGGGGCTCCGGGGCACAGATACGCAGTATTTT.

This chain connects TRBV2 to TRBJ2-7; 7 bases align to TRBD1. CDR1 and CDR2 from the germline V gene are SNHLY and FYNNEI. CDR3 length: 13 residues. V trimming: 5 bases; J trimming: 2 bases; junction bases outside the gene matches: 3. The DNA of the CDR3 is TGTGCCAGCAGTTGGGGACAGCCCTACGAGCAGTACTTC. Protein product: CASSWGQPYEQYF.

This chain joins TRBV29-1 and TRBJ2-5; D is unresolved. This CDR3 contains 13 residues. Per germline, CDR1 SQVTM and CDR2 ANQGSEA. V lost 7 bases and J 1 base, leaving 13 bases between the germline ends. CDR3 sequence (DNA): TGCAGCGCCGAAGGCGAGTTCCAAGAGACCCAGTACTTC. It is translated as CSAEGEFQETQYF.

The chain links TRBV27 to TRBJ1-2, with 9 positions matching TRBD1. Trimming took 0 bases from V and 7 from J; bases not matched to a gene: 3. The CDR3 loop spans 14 amino acids. The germline V gene has CDR1 MNHEY and CDR2 SMNVEV (reference sequence). CDR3 nucleotides: TGTGCCAGCAGTTTATCCGGGACAGGGTCTGGCTACACCTTC. Protein: CASSLSGTGSGYTF.

V and J are TRBV27 and TRBJ2-2, with D possibly TRBD1 on 5 matching bases. Germline CDR1 reads MNHEY; CDR2 reads SMNVEV (reference sequence). V was trimmed by 6 bases and J by 5 bases, leaving 22 bases between them. CDR3 length: 17 residues. The CDR3, as DNA: TGTGCCAGCAGCTATCTCCCGGGCAGGGCTTATACCGGGGAGCTGTTTTTT. Translated: CASSYLPGRAYTGELFF.

This chain links TRBV30 with TRBJ2-7; D remains unclear. CDR3 length equals 12 residues. V lost 1 base and J 3 bases, leaving 7 bases between the germline ends. Germline V gives CDR1 GTSNPN, CDR2 SVGIG (reference sequence). DNA of the CDR3: TGTGCCTGGAGTGATGGGGTCTACGAGCAGTACTTC. This translates into CAWSDGVYEQYF.

This chain uses TRBV7-9 with TRBJ1-2, with 8 bases aligning to TRBD1. The junction had 12 bases not matched to a gene; V was cut back by 5 bases and J by 7 bases. In germline, CDR1 is SEHNR, CDR2 FQNEAQ (reference sequence). The CDR3 is made up of 15 amino acids. The CDR3 DNA follows: TGTGCCAGCAGCCTCGGATGGGGGACAGGACTTGGCTACACCTTC. Its protein product is CASSLGWGTGLGYTF.

V and J are TRBV29-1 and TRBJ2-7, with 11 bases matching TRBD2. Germline V gives CDR1 SQVTM, CDR2 ANQGSEA. The V segment lost 0 bases and the J segment 4 bases; nucleotides outside the gene matches: 8. This CDR3 comprises 16 residues. CDR3 sequence reads: CSVEDPLTSGEYEQYF. For the CDR3, the DNA is TGCAGCGTTGAAGACCCACTGACTAGCGGGGAGTACGAGCAGTACTTC.

The chain carries TRBV19 and TRBJ2-1; tentatively, D is TRBD1 or TRBD2 (5 bases each). V dropped 8 bases and J dropped 8 bases, with 10 bases sitting between them. This CDR3 spans 11 amino acids. The germline V gene encodes CDR1 LNHDA and CDR2 SQIVND (reference sequence). CDR3 in amino acids: CASWDGHEQFF. The CDR3 coding sequence is TGTGCCAGTTGGGACGGACATGAGCAGTTCTTC.

V is TRBV5-6 and J is TRBJ1-4; D is unclear. The CDR3 covers 14 residues. V lost 2 bases, J lost 6 bases, and 11 bases lay in between. CDR1 and CDR2 (germline): SGHDT, YYEEEE. For the CDR3, the DNA is TGTGCCAGCAGCTTCGGCAGCGCCGATGAAAAACTGTTTTTT. This encodes CASSFGSADEKLFF. The complete variable domain, with remaining parts taken from reference TRBV5-6 and TRBJ1-4, reads DAGVTQSPTHLIKTRGQQVTLRCSPKSGHDTVSWYQQALGQGPQFIFQYYEEEERQRGNFPDRFSGHQFPNYSSELNVNALLLGDSALYLCASSFGSADEKLFFGSGTQLSVL.

V is TRBV3-1 and J is TRBJ1-2; TRBD1 matches at 7 bases. Trimming at V came to 4 bases and at J to 4 bases, leaving 12 bases not matched to a gene. Germline V CDR1 and CDR2: LGHDT, YNNKEL (reference sequence). CDR3 length: 16 amino acids. The chain's CDR3 is CASSRHFDRVGYGYTF. As DNA, the CDR3 is TGTGCCAGCAGCCGTCACTTCGACAGGGTTGGCTATGGCTACACCTTC. Full variable domain (outside the CDR3, taken from reference TRBV3-1 and TRBJ1-2): DTAVSQTPKYLVTQMGNDKSIKCEQNLGHDTMYWYKQDSKKFLKIMFSYNNKELIINETVPNRFSPKSPDKAHLNLHINSLELGDSAVYFCASSRHFDRVGYGYTFGSGTRLTVV.

The chain combines TRBV2 with TRBJ2-3; 7 nucleotides agree with TRBD2. The CDR3 spans 19 residues. Germline assignment: CDR1 SNHLY and CDR2 FYNNEI. With V trimmed by 7 bases and J by 5 bases, 24 bases remained unmatched. CDR3: CASTYDVAGAPGGRDTQYF. CDR3 nucleotide sequence: TGTGCCAGCACTTACGACGTAGCGGGTGCTCCGGGAGGTCGAGATACGCAGTATTTT.